This T cell receptor (beta chain) was sequenced in a study of cytomegalovirus exposure and HLA in healthy donors. The overall study: Earlier, almost 120 million unique TCR beta sequences were recovered from some 200 million T cells by an analysis.

Both 60 Vbeta primers and 13 Jbeta primers went into the PCR. Here immunoSEQ multiplex PCR was the method, and the copy in TCRdb shows in-frame clones only, minus some. The repertoire consists of around 170,000 clones, with around 80% occurring once and the leading ten covering about 3.4%. General study findings and limits: It was reported in a later analysis that an Asian-associated ancestry cluster showed fewer N-insertions than the roughly 620-donor mean. Segments of the TCR beta V type were, in most cases, productive about 90% or about 30% of the time in an earlier analysis. Follow-up analysis later connected one missense variant in DCLRE1C with trimming of TCR beta V- and J-genes.

V shed 6 bases and J shed 1 base, with 12 bases lying between them. The CDR3 has 14 residues. Germline V lookup: CDR1 MDHEN, CDR2 SYDVKM. Concerning this clone: Its antigen is undetermined.

The receptor was derived from a woman in her forties or fifties in good health and CMV-seropositive. This sequence joins TRBV28 and TRBJ1-1, with no clear D. Source material: PBMCs. Here the CDR3 DNA reads TGTGCCAGCAGCCCTGCCCCGGGGAACACTGAAGCTTTCTTT. Residues: CASSPAPGNTEAFF.